This section outlines one T cell receptor (beta chain) sequence together with its context. This clone was recorded a few times. Its recognized antigen is unknown. Base quality data are lacking; no much larger clone is found one base away. Its CDR3 holds 14 amino acids, cysteine through phenylalanine. CDR3 DNA only is kept here, 42 bases in frame from base 1. Sequences SNHLY (CDR1) and FYNNEI (CDR2) are obtained from the germline V gene. The germline ends are 15 bases apart after V is trimmed by 6 bases and J by 4 bases. This entry comes from a study of cytomegalovirus exposure and HLA in healthy donors (dated by TCRdb to the late 2010s). Describing the broader study: An earlier analysis of approximately 640 of the donors reported approximately 290 Gb of sequence data and 117 million unique TCR beta sequences from 150 million to 200 million T cells. The number of typed donors differed by locus: 629-630 for A, B, C, DRB1 and DQB1; some 540 for DQA1; over 600 for DPA1; and about 450 for DPB1. Along with the roughly 610-subject first cohort, a separate validation cohort of more than 90 different subjects was used. The T cell repertoires of around 730 subjects were profiled by immunosequencing and related to cytomegalovirus serostatus. Donor age, sex, ethnicity and CMV serostatus were compiled together with the repertoire data. Roughly five DR-DQ haplotypes were handled as single units for association and clustering, since linkage in the cohort was strong. In an earlier analysis of around 540 of the donors, high-throughput TCR beta sequencing was used to judge whether each TCR beta V gene segment behaved as functional or pseudogenic. A later genetic analysis took genome-wide SNP genotypes for about three fifths of the 666 donors and used that subset as a discovery cohort. Among the roughly 400 genotyped donors, approximately 76% belonged to the genetic ancestry cluster associated with self-reported Caucasian donors. The study was designed to test whether signatures of past pathogen exposure could be identified by cataloging public T cell receptors. Roughly 310 gigabases of sequencing data and approximately 85 million unique TCR sequences were included in an early release covering under 650 HLA-typed donors. Rather than using new phenotypic data, the later analysis identified candidate immune exposures from TCR beta sequences and from how often those sequences occurred across donors. Among approximately 370 genotyped donors of the cohort, an average of around 250,000 unique TCR beta nucleotide sequences was sequenced per donor, of which about 19% were non-productive. Both class I and class II loci were covered by HLA typing, at four-digit resolution. The study combined high-throughput TCR immunosequencing, statistical association of individual TCRs with disease status, and machine learning to predict cytomegalovirus infection status. To study patterns of TCR occurrence, a later analysis re-analyzed previously published TCR beta repertoires from 666 donors and added high-resolution HLA genotyping. Every repertoire in the discovery cohort had been generated on one and the same sequencing platform.

The method behind the library was the immunoSEQ multiplex PCR assay. A mixture of 60 forward primers for TCR Vbeta segments and 13 reverse primers for TCR Jbeta segments was used in the multiplex PCR. The CDR3 region of rearranged TCR beta genes was amplified from genomic DNA by a multiplex PCR assay. The Illumina HiSeq System was used to sequence the amplified TCR beta libraries as 87-base-pair reads. In the source study's methods: Across the roughly 600 repertoires, a later analysis counted some 81 million unique TCR beta chains, 9.5 million to 12 million of which were shared by at least two donors. To remove PCR and sequencing errors, raw reads were error-corrected and collapsed into unique sequences using a nearest-neighbor algorithm that merged closely related sequences. V, D and J gene segments were assigned by aligning CDR3 sequences to IMGT reference sequences. For a sequence to be retained, a match of at least six nucleotides to both a V gene segment and a J gene segment was required. Rearrangements were classified as productive when the CDR3 lacked stop codons and remained in frame with V and J, and all other rearrangements were classified as non-productive. CDR3 was defined by IMGT convention, running from the second conserved V-encoded cysteine to the conserved J-encoded phenylalanine. In an earlier analysis of 550 to 650 of the donors, sequences lacking an unambiguous match to a single V gene segment were excluded. In an earlier analysis of roughly 500 of the donors, V segments were called functional above 56.7% productive rearrangements and were called segregating when the between-donor standard deviation exceeded 5%. A statistical classification framework was built to diagnose cytomegalovirus status from the catalog of TCR beta chain sequences. V and J gene assignment, in a later analysis, came from comparing TCR nucleotide sequences with IMGT/GENE-DB human TR gene sequences. Using the TCRdist pipeline, a later analysis assigned CDR3 sequences along with most-parsimonious VDJ recombination scenarios. In a later analysis, each TCR beta chain was defined by its CDR3 amino acid sequence together with its V-gene family, and reads without a unique V-gene family were excluded. As a way to deal with suspected cross-contamination and a sequencing artifact, a later analysis dropped nearly 600 nucleotide sequences that were highly shared and had low generation probability. For each public chain, a later analysis derived a clonal expansion index from normalized ranks of inferred template counts within each repertoire. In a later analysis, generation probabilities were computed using a VDJ recombination model fitted to out-of-frame rearrangements, and the results were checked against IGoR. A later analysis scored TCR-TCR, TCR-HLA and TCR-CMV co-occurrence with hypergeometric tests, applying a repertoire-size bias correction to TCR pairs. In a later analysis, false discovery rates were estimated by permuting HLA or CMV assignments 20 times. In a later analysis, co-occurring TCRs were grouped using DBSCAN, and TCRdist sequence similarity was added for clustering within HLA-allele-positive subsets. For co-occurrence clustering, repertoires with fewer than 30,000 or more than 120,000 public chains were excluded, along with roughly 5 repertoires with anomalous nucleotide sharing. TCRdb took over this immuneACCESS table, retaining in-frame rearrangements with V and J assigned. Such tables are incomplete; in checked studies, under half of the missing clones stem from an unresolved V gene, and the remainder is unexplained. V, J and clone size are taken as reported in that table, and D and trimming were inferred from the DNA itself. The sample contains around 180,000 clones, around 75% of them found a single time. The biggest ten clones account for approximately 5.4% of the sample.

The cohort comprised several hundred healthy bone marrow donors. At the time of sampling, every cohort member was nominally healthy, though immune exposures that went unrecorded were likely present. The donor was CMV seropositive and was included in the group of some 290 seropositive cohort members. Each donor provided a peripheral blood sample, and peripheral blood mononuclear cells were used for TCR beta sequencing. The Qiagen DNeasy Blood Extraction Kit was used to extract genomic DNA from the blood cell samples. General study outcomes and caveats: Most TCR sequences were observed very rarely across donors, whereas some public TCRs were present in many individuals. In a later analysis, HLA-associated TCR beta chains showed more clonal expansion and lower generation probabilities than non-associated chains that were equally common. In an earlier analysis of around 600 of the donors, most TCR beta V segments appeared in productive rearrangements about 90% or about 30% of the time, broadly matching IMGT annotations. The earlier analysis of fewer than 750 of the donors excluded seventeen rarely observed V segments, including chromosome 9 orphons, because counts were too low. The classifier was reported to diagnose cytomegalovirus status with high specificity and sensitivity in both the original cohort and the validation cohort. In vitro tests confirmed that a few of the cytomegalovirus-associated TCR beta chains recognize cytomegalovirus antigens. A further reported finding was that TCR beta sequences accurately predicted the HLA-A and HLA-B alleles for most subjects in the first cohort. In a later analysis, the rate of TCR association differed among HLA loci, with DRB1 alleles having the most associated TCRs and HLA-C alleles having the fewest. In a later analysis, most CMV-associated TCR beta chains were found to appear HLA-restricted, with HLA associations seemingly driven largely by CMV exposure. A later genetic analysis associated a missense DCLRE1C variant with V-gene and J-gene trimming of TCR beta chains, and an independent cohort replicated the association. This cohort had only TCR beta chains sequenced, and the lack of alpha or paired-chain data limited which features could be detected. The sequencing pipeline was judged likely to have produced a cluster of highly shared sequence variants as a technical artifact. The only immune exposure information available for the cohort was CMV serostatus. According to a later genetic analysis, donors in an Asian-associated ancestry cluster had fewer N-insertions in productive TCRs than the approximately 610-donor mean. Correlated functional status among segregating V segments might be attributable to linkage disequilibrium, but an unknown experimental factor could not be ruled out. When HLA alleles, especially DR and DQ, strongly co-occurred, TCR associations were difficult to assign to individual alleles. Because the 87-base-pair reads could not distinguish some IMGT-functional V segments, including TRBV6-2 and TRBV6-3, those segments were excluded. According to the authors, the approach could potentially be generalized to other disease states and immunological phenotypes. Because HLA typing was missing for some donors at each locus, association tests included only the typed subset. In a later analysis, around 17,000 TCR beta sequences were associated with specific HLA alleles at a false discovery rate of 0.05. The study gave a list of about 150 TCR beta chains associated with cytomegalovirus. In a later analysis, several top co-occurrence clusters were reported to appear linked to parvovirus B19, influenza, CMV and Epstein-Barr virus. Sequencing depth was assumed to be roughly uniform across donors in the presence/absence analyses, though that assumption may not hold.

Source material: PBMCs. The clonotype comes from a woman aged 25 to 45 in good health and CMV-seropositive. The receptor chain draws on TRBV2 and TRBJ2-5, and TRBD2 may be the D gene, going by 6 matching bases. The DNA is as follows: TGTGCCAGCAGGGACGGGGGATCGGGAGAGACCCAGTACTTC. The resulting protein is CASRDGGSGETQYF. Where the CDR3 stops, the reference TRBV2 and TRBJ2-5 genes take over; the full variable domain is EPEVTQTPSHQVTQMGQEVILRCVPISNHLYFYWYRQILGQKVEFLVSFYNNEISEKSEIFDDQFSVERPDGSNFTLKIRSTKLEDSAMYFCASRDGGSGETQYFGPGTRLLVL.